This entry lists 12 T cell receptor beta chains sequenced from one sample in a study of OX40 agonist ivuxolimab in advanced cancers. Data came from immunoSEQ multiplex PCR; TCRdb stores just in-frame clones and leaves some out. The table lists approximately 70,000 clones, around 88% of them singletons. The material sequenced was CD4+ or CD8+ T cells sorted from blood, taken in a trial of the OX40 agonist ivuxolimab. These receptors were taken from an adult with an advanced solid tumor such as melanoma, head and neck, liver or kidney cancer.

The CDR3 DNA reads as TGTGCCACCAGCAGACGTCAGGGAGGCCCCTACGAGCAGTACTTC. It yields the protein CATSRRQGGPYEQYF. V gene TRBV15 combines with J gene TRBJ2-7; D is perhaps TRBD2 (6 bases). CDR1 LNHNV and CDR2 YYDKDF come from the germline V gene (reference sequence). The CDR3 is 15 residues long. V was clipped by 2 bases and J by 2 bases, with 13 bases between them.

This clone was found a few times. V gene TRBV2 combines with J gene TRBJ2-1; 16 bases map to TRBD2. The CDR3 loop spans 17 amino acids. Per the germline V gene, CDR1 is SNHLY and CDR2 is FYNNEI. V shed 6 bases and J 9 bases; nucleotides not matched to a gene: 11. As DNA, the CDR3 is TGTGCCAGCAGCGATGAGGGACTAGCGGGGGGGCCGGGTGAGCAGTTCTTC. Translating it yields CASSDEGLAGGPGEQFF.

The genes are TRBV11-2 and TRBJ1-1; D possibly corresponds to TRBD1 (5 bases). Germline values: CDR1 SGHAT, CDR2 FQNNGV. The CDR3 length is 11 residues. V lost 1 base and J 11 bases, leaving 8 bases between the germline ends. CDR3 sequence reads: CASSLGRAAFF. CDR3 coding DNA: TGTGCCAGCAGCTTAGGCAGGGCGGCTTTCTTT.

The rearrangement uses TRBV2 and TRBJ2-3, with 7 bases aligning to TRBD2. This CDR3 has 15 residues. The ends lost 3 bases at V and 1 base at J; junction bases unmatched: 4. CDR1 is SNHLY and CDR2 is FYNNEI in the germline V gene. The CDR3 sequence: CASSDWAGGTDTQYF. The CDR3 DNA reads TGTGCCAGCAGTGATTGGGCGGGGGGCACAGATACGCAGTATTTT.

The chain is built from TRBV2 and TRBJ1-6; the match to TRBD1 covers 10 bases. The junction had 8 bases not matched to a gene; V was cut back by 6 bases and J by 9 bases. The V gene's germline CDR1 is SNHLY and CDR2 FYNNEI. CDR3 size: 15 residues. The CDR3 loop reads CASRVGQGMSSPLHF. CDR3 coding DNA: TGTGCCAGCAGAGTGGGACAGGGGATGAGTTCACCCCTCCACTTT.

The genes are TRBV7-2 and TRBJ2-3, with 9 bases that match TRBD2. The ends lost 4 bases at V and 2 bases at J; junction bases unmatched: 7. CDR3 length: 16 amino acids. Germline V gene data show CDR1 as SGHTA and CDR2 as FQGNSA. The CDR3 sequence is CASSSQRTSVTDTQYF. CDR3 coding DNA: TGTGCCAGCAGCTCCCAGAGGACTAGCGTCACAGATACGCAGTATTTT.

This rearrangement joins TRBV6-6 to TRBJ2-2, with D possibly matching TRBD2 (6 bases). Germline V lookup: CDR1 MNHNY, CDR2 SVGAGI (reference sequence). Trimming cost V 0 bases and J 2 bases, with 10 bases left between them. The CDR3 runs 16 residues. The CDR3: CASSYSGGHNTGELFF. DNA of the CDR3: TGTGCCAGCAGTTACTCGGGAGGACACAACACCGGGGAGCTGTTTTTT.

V usage is TRBV5-6 and J usage is TRBJ1-2; D is uncertain. The germline gives CDR1 SGHDT, CDR2 YYEEEE. V lost 3 bases and J lost 3, with 9 bases in between. The CDR3 covers 13 residues. Here the CDR3 DNA reads TGTGCCAGCAGCTCAGGCAGCGACTATGGCTACACCTTC. Translating gives CASSSGSDYGYTF.

V gene TRBV4-2 combines with J gene TRBJ1-1, with 10 positions matching TRBD1. Unmatched junction bases numbered 7, after V lost 6 bases and J lost 6 bases. This CDR3 has 14 amino acids. Germline-derived CDR1 and CDR2 are LGHNA and YNFKEQ. The CDR3 sequence is CASRRTGGIAEAFF. The CDR3 bases are TGTGCCAGCAGGCGGACAGGGGGTATAGCTGAAGCTTTCTTT.

This chain uses TRBV7-2 with TRBJ2-5; D is unclear. The CDR3 contains 14 residues. The V gene's germline CDR1 is SGHTA and CDR2 FQGNSA. The V gene lost 5 bases and the J gene lost 5 bases, with 15 bases spanning the gap. As DNA, the CDR3 is TGTGCCAGCAGCCCTAAAGCATGGGATGAGACCCAGTACTTC. Protein sequence: CASSPKAWDETQYF.

The J gene is TRBJ2-7, the V gene TRBV5-1, with 9 bases lining up with TRBD1. With V trimmed by 4 bases and J by 0 bases, 5 bases remained unmatched. In germline, CDR1 is SGHRS, CDR2 YFSETQ. This CDR3 has 15 amino acids. The DNA for the CDR3 is TGCGCCAGCAGCAAACAGGGGGCGTTCTCCTACGAGCAGTACTTC. Amino acids: CASSKQGAFSYEQYF.

Of note for this clone: This CDR3 is missing its conserved last phenylalanine or tryptophan, likely due to a read error. Because the CDR3's place on the DNA is in doubt, the DNA is left out and the CDR3 is given as listed by TCRdb. This rearrangement joins TRBV6-6 to TRBJ1-2. Germline V gene lookup returns CDR1 MNHNY and CDR2 SVGAGI (reference sequence). The CDR3 adds up to 9 amino acids, both ends counted. The CDR3 protein is CASSYRTSK.